A selection of T cell receptor beta chains follows, all from one sample in a study of CD8 T cells in Susac syndrome. In TCRdb, the immunoSEQ multiplex PCR reads were re-called with MiXCR into one record per CDR3 protein. The data hold hundreds of thousands of distinct CDR3 sequences, with 94% observed a single time. Material: CD4+ T cells from PBMCs. These receptors all stem from a human donor with Susac syndrome. Each CDR3 is given with its conserved first and last residue. Fields, in order: V gene, J gene, clone size, D gene, CDR3 protein, CDR3 DNA. A D gene is named only where the DNA matches it firmly. Size tells how often a clone was seen (once, few, many) or the class of an expanded clone, and some rows leave it out.

>TRBV24-1|TRBJ2-7|-|TRBD1
CATSARDSLYEQYF
TGTGCCACCAGTGCGAGGGACAGCCTCTACGAGCAGTACTTC
>TRBV29-1|TRBJ2-1|-|-
CSVDREITEQFF
TGCAGCGTTGACAGAGAGATAACTGAGCAGTTCTTC
>TRBV4-2|TRBJ2-5|-|TRBD1
CASSQETGGLQETQYF
TGTGCCAGCAGCCAAGAGACAGGGGGTCTCCAAGAGACCCAGTACTTC
>TRBV20-1|TRBJ1-2|-|-
CSARRGAGVYGYTF
TGCAGTGCAAGAAGAGGGGCGGGTGTCTATGGCTACACCTTC
>TRBV9|TRBJ2-3|-|TRBD2
CASSLMPGLATDTQYF
TGTGCCAGCAGCTTAATGCCGGGACTAGCGACAGATACGCAGTATTTT
>TRBV14|TRBJ1-3|-|-
CASSQDLWGNGNTIYF
TGTGCCAGCAGCCAAGATCTCTGGGGGAACGGAAACACCATATATTTT
>TRBV20-1|TRBJ2-3|-|TRBD2
CSAREAGGIGTDTQYF
TGCAGTGCTAGAGAAGCGGGGGGGATTGGCACAGATACGCAGTATTTT
>TRBV4-3|TRBJ1-6|-|-
CASSQVARNNSPLHF
TGCGCCAGCAGCCAAGTAGCACGAAATAATTCACCCCTCCACTTT
>TRBV20-1|TRBJ1-5|-|-
CSAQWEGDQPQHF
TGCAGTGCCCAATGGGAGGGGGATCAGCCCCAGCATTTT
>TRBV28|TRBJ2-7|-|TRBD1
CASSLQGQGASEQYF
TGTGCCAGCAGTTTACAAGGACAGGGGGCCAGCGAGCAGTACTTC
>TRBV30|TRBJ2-1|-|-
CAWSVSQGWDEQFF
TGTGCCTGGAGTGTAAGTCAGGGTTGGGATGAGCAGTTCTTC
>TRBV19|TRBJ2-5|-|TRBD1
CASGQGQRETQYF
TGTGCCAGCGGACAGGGTCAACGAGAGACCCAGTACTTC
>TRBV18|TRBJ1-5|-|-
CASSPGANQPQHF
TGTGCCAGCTCACCCGGGGCTAATCAGCCCCAGCATTTT
>TRBV28|TRBJ1-1|once|-
CASRQGVGNTEAFF
TGTGCCAGCCGCCAAGGGGTAGGAAACACTGAAGCTTTCTTT
>TRBV6-5|TRBJ2-7|once|-
CASRDYLYEQYF
TGTGCCAGCAGAGACTACCTCTACGAGCAGTACTTC
>TRBV7-2|TRBJ2-1|-|TRBD1
CASGTGIYNEQFF
TGTGCCAGCGGGACAGGGATCTACAATGAGCAGTTCTTC